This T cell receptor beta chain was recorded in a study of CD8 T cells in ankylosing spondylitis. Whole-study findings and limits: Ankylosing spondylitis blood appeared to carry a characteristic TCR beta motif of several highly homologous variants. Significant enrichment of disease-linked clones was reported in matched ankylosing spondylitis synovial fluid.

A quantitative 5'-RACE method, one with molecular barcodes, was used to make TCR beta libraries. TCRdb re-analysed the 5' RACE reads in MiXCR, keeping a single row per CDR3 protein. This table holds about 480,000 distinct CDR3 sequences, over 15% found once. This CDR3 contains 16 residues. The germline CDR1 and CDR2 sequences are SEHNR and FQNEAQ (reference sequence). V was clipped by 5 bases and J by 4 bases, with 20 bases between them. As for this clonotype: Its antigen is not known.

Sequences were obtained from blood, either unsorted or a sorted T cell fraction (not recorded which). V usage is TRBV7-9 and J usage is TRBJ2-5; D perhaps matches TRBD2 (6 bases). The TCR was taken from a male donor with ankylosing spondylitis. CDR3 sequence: CASSPWGDVGGETQYF. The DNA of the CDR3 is TGTGCCAGCAGCCCATGGGGGGACGTCGGGGGAGAGACCCAGTACTTC.